One TCR beta chain is described in this entry. Antigen: not known. The ends lost 4 bases at V and 6 bases at J; junction bases unmatched: 11. Germline-derived CDR1 and CDR2 are SGHKS and YYEKEE (reference sequence). The CDR3 extends over 16 amino acids. The sample is drawn from a study of blood T cells in healthy people across ages. Looking at the study overall: Every two T cells gave about one barcoded beta molecule via template switching.

A second roughly 6 to 11 cycle PCR used barcoded and J-beta primers. From the 5' RACE reads, TCRdb called clonotypes with MiXCR, one entry per CDR3 protein. The table records some 1.6 million distinct CDR3 sequences, about 31% of them present only once. Points from the study as a whole: The donors' CMV status was not determined, possibly confounding changes in expanded clonotypes.

The specimen sequenced was blood. This clonotype was obtained from a young woman in good health. The V call is TRBV5-5, the J call TRBJ2-7, with 12 positions matching TRBD1. The CDR3 coding sequence is TGTGCCAGCAGCCCGGATGTGGGACAGGGGGCGGTCGAGCAGTACTTC. It translates to CASSPDVGQGAVEQYF.